The 24 T cell receptor beta chains below all came from one sample that was sequenced in a study of T cell responses to AZD1222 COVID-19 vaccine (dated by TCRdb to about 2021). The protocol used for the library was the immunoSEQ multiplex PCR assay. The table was pulled from immuneACCESS by TCRdb, which kept in-frame rearrangements only. Such tables lose some clones; where checked, under half of the loss comes from unresolved V genes, and the rest has no known cause. The sample data list about 90,000 clones, and around 87% of these were observed just once. The ten most abundant clones make up about 12% of the sample. This sample's time point label indicates: about 28 days (+/-7) after the second vaccine dose. The source material was peripheral blood, sampled 28 days after the second AZD1222 dose. The receptors were sampled from an adult who received the AZD1222 COVID-19 vaccine.

This rearrangement joins TRBV5-1 to TRBJ2-5, with D uncertain. V was shortened by 0 bases and J by 1 base, with 7 bases between the two germline ends. Germline CDR1 is SGHRS and CDR2 is YFSETQ. The CDR3 runs 14 residues. The CDR3: CASSLGTVQETQYF. The CDR3 coding sequence is TGCGCCAGCAGCTTGGGGACGGTCCAAGAGACCCAGTACTTC.

The V call is TRBV29-1, the J call TRBJ2-7, with D perhaps matching TRBD1 (6 bases). V lost 6 bases to trimming and J lost 5 bases, with 17 bases between them. CDR1 is SQVTM and CDR2 is ANQGSEA in the germline V gene. The CDR3 totals 13 residues. The CDR3 DNA is TGCAGCGTGACGTACAGGGTAGGCAACGAGCAGTACTTC. Residues: CSVTYRVGNEQYF.

The chain carries TRBV6-6 and TRBJ1-1; a possible D gene is TRBD1 (6 bases). This CDR3 comprises 14 residues. The V gene's germline CDR1 is MNHNY and CDR2 SVGAGI (reference sequence). Trimming removed 6 bases from V and 5 bases from J, with 16 bases in between. In DNA form, the CDR3 reads TGTGCCAGCAGAACAGGGAGGGTGGGGACTGAAGCTTTCTTT. Encoded protein: CASRTGRVGTEAFF.

The table lists this clone with a count of one. The V gene is TRBV2, the J gene TRBJ1-5, with a weak D call TRBD1 (6 bases). The CDR3 has 14 amino acids. The V end lost 8 bases, the J end lost 4 bases, and 15 bases lay between the germline ends. Germline assignment: CDR1 SNHLY and CDR2 FYNNEI. The CDR3 coding sequence is TGTGCCAGCGGCCCCGGGGGGCCGAATCAGCCCCAGCATTTT. Translating it yields CASGPGGPNQPQHF.

The gene calls are TRBV2 and TRBJ2-7; the D call may be TRBD1 or TRBD2 (5 bases each). The V and J ends lost 6 bases and 3 bases respectively, with 15 bases between them. The germline CDR1 and CDR2 sequences are SNHLY and FYNNEI. This CDR3 comprises 14 residues. The DNA of the CDR3 is TGTGCCAGCAGACTTGGGGGACCGGACTACGAGCAGTACTTC. Encoded protein: CASRLGGPDYEQYF.

This chain's CDR3 is CASGLVHPSYEQYF. As DNA, the CDR3 is TGTGCTAGTGGTTTGGTACACCCCTCCTACGAGCAGTACTTC. The chain employs TRBV12-5 and TRBJ2-7; D remains ambiguous. Germline values: CDR1 LGHNT, CDR2 FRNRAP. This CDR3 comprises 14 residues. The V and J ends lost 0 bases and 0 bases respectively, with 6 bases between them.

The CDR3 loop reads CATAGGGYTF. CDR3 nucleotide sequence: TGTGCCACCGCGGGAGGTGGCTACACCTTC. V usage is TRBV7-6 and J usage is TRBJ1-2; D ambiguous. CDR3 length: 10 residues. From germline, CDR1 is SGHVS and CDR2 FNYEAQ. With 10 bases removed from V and 7 bases from J, the gap between germline ends came to 10 bases.

The DNA of the CDR3 is TGTGCCAGCAGCTTAACAGCGAACACTGAAGCTTTCTTT. Amino acid sequence: CASSLTANTEAFF. The chain recombines TRBV13 with TRBJ1-1; D is unclear. CDR3 length equals 13 residues. Germline V CDR1 and CDR2: PRHDT, FYEKMQ (reference sequence). With 2 bases removed from V and 1 base from J, the gap between germline ends came to 5 bases.

J is TRBJ2-1 and V is TRBV6-5; no clear D. CDR1 MNHEY and CDR2 SVGAGI come from the germline V gene. Trimming removed 4 bases from V and 6 bases from J, with 13 bases in between. CDR3 length: 14 residues. The CDR3 region is CASSSPLGVNEQFF. DNA for the CDR3: TGTGCCAGCAGTTCCCCTCTAGGAGTCAATGAGCAGTTCTTC.

V is TRBV4-2 and J is TRBJ2-7, with D possibly matching TRBD2 (6 bases). Germline CDR1 reads LGHNA; CDR2 reads YNFKEQ. V shed 1 base and J shed 6 bases, with 13 bases lying between them. This CDR3 has 14 residues. In DNA, the CDR3 is TGTGCCAGCAGCCAAGTTCAAGGAGGGGCCGAGCAGTACTTC. Translated, it gives CASSQVQGGAEQYF.

The chain is built from TRBV7-3 and TRBJ2-1; D perhaps matches TRBD2 (7 bases). V lost 0 bases and J 6 bases, leaving 12 bases between the germline ends. Germline loops: CDR1 SGHTA, CDR2 FQGTGA. The length of the CDR3 is 15 residues. The CDR3 DNA sequence: TGTGCCAGCAGCTTAACCCGGGGGGCCGGCAATGAGCAGTTCTTC. Translating gives CASSLTRGAGNEQFF.

This clone was observed a single time. The rearrangement joins TRBV19 to TRBJ1-4; a weak D match, TRBD1 (5 bases). The CDR3 has 14 amino acids. The germline gives CDR1 LNHDA, CDR2 SQIVND (reference sequence). Trimming shortened V by 5 bases and J by 8 bases, and 15 bases separated the two germline ends. CDR3 bases: TGTGCCAGTAGTTATCGGCAGGGAGGCGAAAAACTGTTTTTT. Encoded protein: CASSYRQGGEKLFF.

This clone was seen a single time. The chain is built from TRBV27 and TRBJ1-1, with D possibly TRBD1 on 5 matching bases. Per germline, CDR1 MNHEY and CDR2 SMNVEV (reference sequence). This CDR3 has 15 residues. V lost 5 bases and J 4 bases, leaving 17 bases between the germline ends. CDR3 DNA: TGTGCCAGCAGTCCGCCGACAGCCAGGAGCACTGAAGCTTTCTTT. Translating gives CASSPPTARSTEAFF.

This clone came up once. The chain has TRBV2 and TRBJ2-6, with 8 nucleotides matching TRBD1. Germline trimming cut 6 bases from V and 4 bases from J; bases unmatched to any gene: 8. Looked up from germline, CDR1 is SNHLY and CDR2 is FYNNEI. CDR3 length: 16 amino acids. In nucleotides, the CDR3 is TGTGCCAGCAGGGCAACAGGGGGTAGCGGGGCCAACGTCCTGACTTTC. It encodes CASRATGGSGANVLTF.

The chain uses TRBV5-4 and TRBJ1-2; D perhaps matches TRBD1 (6 bases). Germline CDR1 SGHNT, CDR2 YYREEE (reference sequence). The V end was cut by 2 bases, the J end by 4 bases, with 12 bases between. This CDR3 is 14 amino acids long. This chain's CDR3 is CASSFGGEVYGYTF. CDR3 nucleotides: TGTGCCAGCAGCTTCGGGGGCGAGGTCTATGGCTACACCTTC.

This chain joins TRBV28 and TRBJ2-3; 8 nucleotides line up with TRBD2. CDR1 and CDR2 (germline): MDHEN, SYDVKM. CDR3 length: 14 amino acids. The CDR3 DNA follows: TGTTCGTGCGGGGCTAGCGGGAGCACAGATACGCAGTATTTT. It yields the protein CSCGASGSTDTQYF.

The gene calls are TRBV27 and TRBJ1-1, with D uncertain. V lost 8 bases and J lost 4, with 14 bases in between. Germline values: CDR1 MNHEY, CDR2 SMNVEV (reference sequence). This CDR3 is built from 13 residues. The CDR3 DNA reads as TGTGCCAGCGGCTTTCTTAGTGGCACTGAAGCTTTCTTT. Translating it yields CASGFLSGTEAFF.

The CDR3 reads CASSIGPYEQYF. The CDR3 nucleotides are TGTGCCAGTAGTATAGGCCCCTACGAGCAGTACTTC. The chain has TRBV19 and TRBJ2-7; D unresolved. CDR1 LNHDA and CDR2 SQIVND come from the germline V gene (reference sequence). V gave up 1 base and J gave up 2 bases, with 3 bases separating them. This CDR3 spans 12 amino acids. Drawing the rest from reference TRBV19 and TRBJ2-7, the complete variable domain is DGGITQSPKYLFRKEGQNVTLSCEQNLNHDAMYWYRQDPGQGLRLIYYSQIVNDFQKGDIAEGYSVSREKKESFPLTVTSAQKNPTAFYLCASSIGPYEQYFGPGTRLTVT.

The chain employs TRBV13 and TRBJ1-2; unclear D gene. The CDR3 consists of 14 residues. Germline V CDR1 and CDR2: PRHDT, FYEKMQ (reference sequence). The V gene lost 1 base and the J gene lost 13 bases, with 19 bases spanning the gap. The CDR3 nucleotides read TGTGCCAGCAGCTTAGAAAGGACGGCGTCTAAGTGCACCTTC. Amino acid sequence: CASSLERTASKCTF.

The table lists this clone with a few counts. This chain connects TRBV15 to TRBJ1-1; the D is unclear. Between the trimmed V and J ends, which lost 3 bases and 5 bases, there was a span of 4 bases. This CDR3 spans 11 amino acids. Germline CDR1 LNHNV, CDR2 YYDKDF (reference sequence). The chain's CDR3 is CATSRDTEAFF. For the CDR3, the DNA is TGTGCCACCAGCAGGGATACTGAAGCTTTCTTT.

The rearrangement uses TRBV19 and TRBJ1-3; D uncertain. The CDR3 runs to 13 residues. Germline V lookup: CDR1 LNHDA, CDR2 SQIVND (reference sequence). V was clipped by 5 bases and J by 4 bases, with 9 bases between them. The CDR3 sequence: CASSQLKGNTIYF. The CDR3, as DNA: TGTGCCAGTAGTCAACTTAAAGGAAACACCATATATTTT.

This sequence joins TRBV18 and TRBJ1-5; D remains ambiguous. Trimming stripped 3 bases from V and 4 bases from J, with 7 bases between. CDR3 length: 13 residues. In germline, CDR1 is KGHSH, CDR2 LQKENI. The CDR3 protein is CASSPSGNQPQHF. Written as DNA, the CDR3 is TGTGCCAGCTCACCTTCTGGGAATCAGCCCCAGCATTTT.

This chain joins TRBV5-4 and TRBJ2-3, with D hard to call. The CDR3 spans 15 residues. Germline CDR1 reads SGHNT; CDR2 reads YYREEE (reference sequence). In nucleotides, the CDR3 is TGTGCAGATTTCCCGGTCGGCCCAAGCACAGATACGCAGTATTTT. Translation: CADFPVGPSTDTQYF.

This clone was recorded once. This chain joins TRBV28 and TRBJ1-6; D is perhaps TRBD1 (5 bases). This CDR3 region has 16 residues. The V and J ends lost 1 base and 5 bases respectively, with 12 bases between them. Germline lookup yields CDR1 MDHEN and CDR2 SYDVKM. The CDR3 DNA sequence: TGTGCCAGCAGTTTATCTAGCGCACAGGATAATTCACCCCTCCACTTT. It codes for CASSLSSAQDNSPLHF.